Listed here is a single T cell receptor beta chain. Its recognized antigen is unknown. Qualities for individual bases were not recorded, and no much larger clone is one base off. These data belong to a study of blood T cell repertoires in COVID-19 (dated by TCRdb to 2019 to 2021). For context, the study as a whole: Samples covering the acute and convalescent phases of COVID-19 were provided by collaborators in the United States, Italy and Spain. A freely available public database, intended as a resource for researchers studying the immune response to SARS-CoV-2, is where the repertoires were released. The prospective study material was composed of cDNA or gDNA derived from T cells, B-cell-depleted T cells, or PBMCs. The samples were drawn from the first 160 participants of the ongoing ImmuneRACE study and from under 1,500 subjects provided by 6 global collaborators. The sample metadata nearly always contained a de-identified subject ID, COVID-19 status, age in years and sex. Where available, HLA class I and class II types were obtained from metadata supplied by the sample provider rather than from assay-based typing. Deeply sampled blood TCRbeta repertoires from subjects exposed to, actively infected with, or recovered from COVID-19 were included in the dataset.

TCRbeta CDR3 regions were amplified from genomic DNA by means of the immunoSEQ Assay, a bias-controlled multiplex PCR. In the paper's pipeline: Within the assay, amplification of reference gene primers was used to estimate how many nucleated cells each sample contained. To quantify the absolute abundance of each unique TCRbeta CDR3 rearrangement, sequence reads were collapsed and filtered. For each sample, productive Simpson clonality was calculated as the square root of Simpson's diversity index across productive rearrangements. TCRdb limited this immuneACCESS table to in-frame rearrangements with V and J called. A share of clones is missing; checked studies link under half to unresolved V genes, and the rest is unexplained. V, J and clone size are those of that table, while D and trimming were read from the DNA. The sample contains 110,000 to 150,000 clones, 81% of them found a single time. The ten largest clones capture 7.5% to 9% of the sample.

CDR1 and CDR2, looked up from the germline V gene, are SGHTA and FQGNSA. The germline ends are 16 bases apart after V is trimmed by 0 bases and J by 5 bases. The CDR3 measures 17 amino acids from cysteine to phenylalanine. The read is trimmed to its CDR3 DNA, 51 bases read in frame from base 1. Each collaborating institution followed its own protocols to collect whole blood in K2EDTA tubes. For TCRbeta analysis, collaborators shipped samples in one of three forms: frozen whole blood, isolated PBMCs, or DNA extracted from either of those sample types. Here is what the overall study found, with its caveats: The amount of clinical and demographic metadata varied by source and participant and was provided uncurated.

The clonotype comes from a human donor in a cohort sampled during active COVID-19. The rearranged segments are TRBV7-2 and TRBJ2-2; the D gene is perhaps TRBD2, on 6 matching bases. Sequencing was carried out using peripheral blood. The DNA is as follows: TGTGCCAGCAGCTTAGCGGGAAGGAGGGTTGGTACCGGGGAGCTGTTTTTT. It is translated as CASSLAGRRVGTGELFF.